This T cell receptor (beta chain) was profiled in a study of blood T cell repertoires in COVID-19. In the study overall: COVID-19 samples from acute and convalescent phases originated in the United States, Italy and Spain. T cells, B-cell-depleted T cells, or PBMCs provided the cDNA or gDNA that served as material.

Trimming took 3 bases from V and 6 from J, leaving 15 bases between them. Germline V lookup: CDR1 SGHNT, CDR2 YENEEA. This CDR3 contains 14 residues. As originally analysed: Researchers report that nucleated cell counts were estimated from reference gene primer amplification. The repertoire was sequenced with immunoSEQ multiplex PCR; TCRdb's copy has only in-frame clones and lacks some. That table supplies the V and J calls and clone size; D and trimming were determined from the DNA. The table shows 74,000 or so clones, with 80% to 90% occurring only once. This TCR was sampled from a man aged 50-60 years with acute or convalescent COVID-19. The chain is built from TRBV11-3 and TRBJ2-7; D possibly corresponds to TRBD2 (5 bases). Specimen: peripheral blood. CDR3 sequence: CASSLQGFGSEQYF. CDR3 bases: TGTGCCAGCAGCTTGCAAGGGTTTGGGAGCGAGCAGTACTTC. The whole variable domain, filled in from reference TRBV11-3 and TRBJ2-7, reads EAGVVQSPRYKIIEKKQPVAFWCNPISGHNTLYWYLQNLGQGPELLIRYENEEAVDDSQLPKDRFSAERLKGVDSTLKIQPAELGDSAVYLCASSLQGFGSEQYFGPGTRLTVT.